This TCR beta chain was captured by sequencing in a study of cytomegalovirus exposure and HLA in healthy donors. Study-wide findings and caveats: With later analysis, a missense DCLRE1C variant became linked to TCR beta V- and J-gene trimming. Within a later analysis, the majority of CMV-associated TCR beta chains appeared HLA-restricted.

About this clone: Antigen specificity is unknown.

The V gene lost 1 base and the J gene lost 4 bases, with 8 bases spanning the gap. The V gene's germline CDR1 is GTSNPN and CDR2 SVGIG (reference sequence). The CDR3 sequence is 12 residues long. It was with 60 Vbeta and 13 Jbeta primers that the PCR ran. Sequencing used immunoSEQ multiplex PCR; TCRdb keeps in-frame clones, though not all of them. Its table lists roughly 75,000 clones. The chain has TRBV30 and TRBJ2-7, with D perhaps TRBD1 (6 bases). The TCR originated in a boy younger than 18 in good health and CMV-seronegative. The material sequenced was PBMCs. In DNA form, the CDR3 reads TGTGCCTGGAGTGCCACAGGGTACGAGCAGTACTTC. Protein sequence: CAWSATGYEQYF.